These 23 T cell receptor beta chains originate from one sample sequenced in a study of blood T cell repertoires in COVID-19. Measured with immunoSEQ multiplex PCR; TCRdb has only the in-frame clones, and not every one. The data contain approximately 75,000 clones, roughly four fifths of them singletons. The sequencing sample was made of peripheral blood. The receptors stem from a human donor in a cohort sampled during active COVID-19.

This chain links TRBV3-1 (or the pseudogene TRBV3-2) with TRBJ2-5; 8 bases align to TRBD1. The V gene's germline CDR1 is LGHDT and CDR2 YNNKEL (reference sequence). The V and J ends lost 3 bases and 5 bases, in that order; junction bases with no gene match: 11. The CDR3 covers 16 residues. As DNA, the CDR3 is TGTGCCAGCAGCCAGGGGTTTACAGGGGGGAGGGAGACCCAGTACTTC. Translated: CASSQGFTGGRETQYF.

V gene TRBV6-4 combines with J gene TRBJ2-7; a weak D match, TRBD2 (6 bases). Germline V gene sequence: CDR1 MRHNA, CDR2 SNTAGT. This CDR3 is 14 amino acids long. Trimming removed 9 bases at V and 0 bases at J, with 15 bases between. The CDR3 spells CARGRSSDSYEQYF. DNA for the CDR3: TGTGCCAGAGGGAGATCTAGCGACTCCTACGAGCAGTACTTC.

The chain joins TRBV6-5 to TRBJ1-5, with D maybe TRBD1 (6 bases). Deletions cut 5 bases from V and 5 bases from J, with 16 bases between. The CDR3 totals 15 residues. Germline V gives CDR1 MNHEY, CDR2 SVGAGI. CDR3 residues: CASSTGTRGDQPQHF. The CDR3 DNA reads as TGTGCCAGCAGTACCGGGACCAGGGGAGATCAGCCCCAGCATTTT.

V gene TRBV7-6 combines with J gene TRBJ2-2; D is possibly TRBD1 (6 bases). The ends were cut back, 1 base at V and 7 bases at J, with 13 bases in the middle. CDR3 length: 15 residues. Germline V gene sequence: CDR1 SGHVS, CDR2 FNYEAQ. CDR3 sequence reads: CASSLGSGAGGELFF. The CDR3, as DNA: TGTGCCAGCAGCTTAGGGTCAGGGGCTGGCGGGGAGCTGTTTTTT. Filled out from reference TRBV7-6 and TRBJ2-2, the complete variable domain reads GAGVSQSPRYKVTKRGQDVALRCDPISGHVSLYWYRQALGQGPEFLTYFNYEAQQDKSGLPNDRFSAERPEGSISTLTIQRTEQRDSAMYRCASSLGSGAGGELFFGEGSRLTVL.

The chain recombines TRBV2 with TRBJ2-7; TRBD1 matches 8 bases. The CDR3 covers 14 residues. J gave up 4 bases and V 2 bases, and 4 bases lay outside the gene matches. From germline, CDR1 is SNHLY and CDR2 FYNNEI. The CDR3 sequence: CASSEQGAQYEQYF. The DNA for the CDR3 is TGTGCCAGCAGTGAACAGGGGGCGCAATACGAGCAGTACTTC.

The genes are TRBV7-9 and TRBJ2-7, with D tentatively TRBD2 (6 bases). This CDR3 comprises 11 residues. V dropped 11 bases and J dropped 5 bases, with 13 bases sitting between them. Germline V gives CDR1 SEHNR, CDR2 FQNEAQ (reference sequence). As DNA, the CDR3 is TGTGCCCCGGGGACTGTCCACGAGCAGTACTTC. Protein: CAPGTVHEQYF.

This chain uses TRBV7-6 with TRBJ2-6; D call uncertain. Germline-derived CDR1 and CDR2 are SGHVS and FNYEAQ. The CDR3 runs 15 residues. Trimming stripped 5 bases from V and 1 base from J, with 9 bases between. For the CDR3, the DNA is TGTGCCAGCAGCCAACAGATTTCTGGGGCCAACGTCCTGACTTTC. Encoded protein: CASSQQISGANVLTF.

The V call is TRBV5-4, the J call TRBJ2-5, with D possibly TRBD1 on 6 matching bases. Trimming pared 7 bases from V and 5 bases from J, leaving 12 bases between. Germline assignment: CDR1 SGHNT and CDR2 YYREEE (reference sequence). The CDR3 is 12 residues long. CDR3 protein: CASHLRGETQYF. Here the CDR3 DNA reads TGTGCCAGCCACCTGAGGGGGGAGACCCAGTACTTC.

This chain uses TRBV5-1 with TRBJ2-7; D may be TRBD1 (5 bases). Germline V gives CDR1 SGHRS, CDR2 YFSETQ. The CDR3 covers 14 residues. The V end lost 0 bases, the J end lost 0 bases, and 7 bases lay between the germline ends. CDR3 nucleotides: TGCGCCAGCAGCTTGGGGGGCAGCTCCTACGAGCAGTACTTC. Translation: CASSLGGSSYEQYF.

The CDR3 protein is CASSVYSGEAGGPRDEQFF. The CDR3 region has the DNA TGTGCCAGCAGCGTATATTCAGGTGAAGCGGGGGGGCCTAGAGATGAGCAGTTCTTC. This chain joins TRBV9 and TRBJ2-1, with TRBD2 matching 10 bases. The junction had 18 bases not matched to a gene; V was cut back by 1 base and J by 8 bases. CDR3 length: 19 residues. CDR1 is SGDLS and CDR2 is YYNGEE in the germline V gene.

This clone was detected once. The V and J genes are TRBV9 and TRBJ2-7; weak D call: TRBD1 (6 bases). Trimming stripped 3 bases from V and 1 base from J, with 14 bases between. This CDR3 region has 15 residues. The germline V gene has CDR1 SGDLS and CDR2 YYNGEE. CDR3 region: CASSGHTQGSYEQYF. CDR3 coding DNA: TGTGCCAGCAGCGGCCATACGCAGGGGTCCTACGAGCAGTACTTC.

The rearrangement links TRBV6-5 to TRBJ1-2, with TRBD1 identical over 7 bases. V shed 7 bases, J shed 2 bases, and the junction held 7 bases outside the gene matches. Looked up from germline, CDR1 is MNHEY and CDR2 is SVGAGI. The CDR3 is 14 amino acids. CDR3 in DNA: TGTGCCAGCAATCCGACAGGGCCAAACTATGGCTACACCTTC. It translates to CASNPTGPNYGYTF.

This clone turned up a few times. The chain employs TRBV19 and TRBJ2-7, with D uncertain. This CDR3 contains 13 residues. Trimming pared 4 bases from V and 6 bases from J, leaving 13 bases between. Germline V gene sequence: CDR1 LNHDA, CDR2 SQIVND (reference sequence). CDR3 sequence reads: CASSNLVRGEQYF. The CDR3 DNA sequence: TGTGCCAGTAGTAACCTGGTCCGAGGCGAGCAGTACTTC.

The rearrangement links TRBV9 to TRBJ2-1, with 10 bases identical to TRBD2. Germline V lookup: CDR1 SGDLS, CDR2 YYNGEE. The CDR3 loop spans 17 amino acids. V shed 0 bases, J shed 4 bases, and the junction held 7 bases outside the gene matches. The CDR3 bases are TGTGCCAGCAGCGTAGGGATTATGGGACTAGCGTACAATGAGCAGTTCTTC. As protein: CASSVGIMGLAYNEQFF.

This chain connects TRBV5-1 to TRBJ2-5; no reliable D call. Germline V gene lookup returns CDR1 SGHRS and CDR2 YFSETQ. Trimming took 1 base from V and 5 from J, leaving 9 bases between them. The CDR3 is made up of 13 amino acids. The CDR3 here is CASSLFSQETQYF. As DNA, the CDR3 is TGCGCCAGCAGCTTGTTCTCGCAGGAGACCCAGTACTTC.

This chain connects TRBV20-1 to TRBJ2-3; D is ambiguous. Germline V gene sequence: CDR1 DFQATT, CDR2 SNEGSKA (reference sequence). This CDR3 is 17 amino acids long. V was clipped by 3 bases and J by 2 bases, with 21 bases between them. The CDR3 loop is CSASPLNETLSTDTQYF. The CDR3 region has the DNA TGCAGTGCTAGTCCCCTCAACGAGACATTGTCCACAGATACGCAGTATTTT.

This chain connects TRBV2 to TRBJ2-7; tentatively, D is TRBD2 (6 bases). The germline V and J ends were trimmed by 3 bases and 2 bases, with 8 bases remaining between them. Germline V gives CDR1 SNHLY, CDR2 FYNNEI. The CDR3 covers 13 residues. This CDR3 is CASSERGPYEQYF. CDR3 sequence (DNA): TGTGCCAGCAGTGAGCGGGGACCCTACGAGCAGTACTTC.

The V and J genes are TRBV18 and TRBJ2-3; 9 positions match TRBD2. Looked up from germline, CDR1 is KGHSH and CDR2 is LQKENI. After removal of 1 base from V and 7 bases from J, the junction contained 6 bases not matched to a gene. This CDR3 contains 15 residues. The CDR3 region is CASSPLSGGKNTQYF. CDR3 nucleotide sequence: TGTGCCAGCTCACCACTTAGCGGGGGAAAGAATACGCAGTATTTT.

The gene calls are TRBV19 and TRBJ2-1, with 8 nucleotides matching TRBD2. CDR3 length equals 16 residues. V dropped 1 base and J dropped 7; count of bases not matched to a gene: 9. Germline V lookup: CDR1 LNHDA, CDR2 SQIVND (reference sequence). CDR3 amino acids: CASSIGASGSGNEQFF. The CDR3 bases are TGTGCCAGTAGTATAGGAGCTAGCGGGTCGGGGAATGAGCAGTTCTTC.

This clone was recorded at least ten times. CDR3 bases: TGTGCCACCTTCCAGGGACTGGTTGGCTACACCTTC. Translating gives CATFQGLVGYTF. This chain links TRBV6-6 with TRBJ1-2; tentative D call: TRBD1 (5 bases). CDR3 size: 12 residues. The ends were cut back, 10 bases at V and 7 bases at J, with 16 bases in the middle. Germline assignment: CDR1 MNHNY and CDR2 SVGAGI (reference sequence).

CDR3 nucleotide sequence: TGTGCCAGCAGTTTCCTGTTAGGGGAAGGGCCCCAGCATTTT. Translating gives CASSFLLGEGPQHF. The rearrangement links TRBV6-2 or TRBV6-3 to TRBJ1-5; maybe TRBD1 (5 bases). The V gene lost 4 bases and the J gene lost 9 bases, with 16 bases spanning the gap. The CDR3 loop spans 14 amino acids. Germline CDR1 MNHEY, CDR2 SVGEGT.

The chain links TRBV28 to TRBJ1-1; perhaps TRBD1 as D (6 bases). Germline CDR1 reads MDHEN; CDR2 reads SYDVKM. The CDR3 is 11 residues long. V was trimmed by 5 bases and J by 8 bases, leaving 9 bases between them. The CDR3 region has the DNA TGTGCCAGCAGTGCTGACAGGGAAGCTTTCTTT. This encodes CASSADREAFF.

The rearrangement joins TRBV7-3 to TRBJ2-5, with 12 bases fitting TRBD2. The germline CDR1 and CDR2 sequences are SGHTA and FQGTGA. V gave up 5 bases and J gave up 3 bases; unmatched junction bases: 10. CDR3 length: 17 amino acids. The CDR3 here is CASSPGLAGQKEETQYF. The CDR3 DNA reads TGTGCCAGCAGCCCCGGACTAGCGGGGCAAAAGGAAGAGACCCAGTACTTC.